The sequence of this T cell receptor (beta chain) was determined in a study of vaccination and CD4 T cells after COVID-19. General study points: Analysis covered relatively few convalescent patients and lacked any early post-infection timepoints.

As concerns this clonotype: Its matching antigen is unknown.

Oncomine TCR Beta short-read sequencing was applied to DNA from cultured CD4+ T cells. From the PCR reads, TCRdb called clonotypes with MiXCR, one entry per CDR3 protein. The top ten hold 15% of the sample, which has roughly 20,000 distinct CDR3 sequences, approximately 31% seen once. V gave up 6 bases and J gave up 2 bases, with 16 bases separating them. The CDR3 spans 15 residues. Described treatment: roughly 11-day PBMC culture with coronavirus spike peptide pools or control peptides (ViraFEST assay). PBMCs, plated at roughly 2 million per well, were grown in the presence of around 10 IU/ml IL-2 and 9.5 to 10 ug/ml peptide pools.

This TCR derives from a human donor with COVID-19. Sequences were obtained from cultured CD4+ T cells from blood. The gene calls are TRBV12-3 or TRBV12-4 and TRBJ1-2; unclear D gene. For the CDR3, the DNA is TGTGCCAGCAGCCCTACTCCCACAGCCAACTATGGCTACACCTTC. Residues: CASSPTPTANYGYTF.